These 20 T cell receptor beta chains share one sample of origin, sequenced in a study of molecular identifiers for immune sequencing clone quantification (dated by TCRdb to the late 2010s). Receptor libraries were prepared by PCR. TCRdb names Illumina HiSeq 4000 as the instrument used. TCRdb's own reprocessing of the public reads used fastp at Q25 and MiXCR and kept productive beta chains. CDR3 protein duplicates are merged, each entry listing the most common genes and DNA. The sample table contains about 640,000 distinct CDR3 sequences; only one count was recorded for 15% to 20% of them. The top ten constitute 0.75% to 0.95% of the sample. Sequenced input: naive CD8+ T cells from blood, with Jurkat cell RNA spiked in. The sample's cell subset or site label is to be understood as: FACS-sorted CD8+CD4-CCR7+CD45RA+ naive T cells. These receptors were obtained from a human donor in good health. Some libraries in this study had Jurkat cell RNA spiked in.

This clonotype occurred many times. This chain uses TRBV20-1 with TRBJ1-5; unclear D gene. The CDR3 is 15 residues long. V was shortened by 5 bases and J by 0 bases, with 14 bases between the two germline ends. The germline gives CDR1 DFQATT, CDR2 SNEGSKA (reference sequence). Here the CDR3 reads CSAEGFPYSNQPQHF. The CDR3 nucleotides are TGCAGTGCTGAGGGATTCCCTTATAGCAATCAGCCCCAGCATTTT.

This clonotype has a count of ten or more. The chain employs TRBV25-1 and TRBJ2-1, with D possibly matching TRBD2 (6 bases). The CDR3 has 14 amino acids. Germline CDR1 and CDR2: MGHDK and SYGVNS. Trimming took off 2 bases at V and 6 bases at J, with 11 bases between the two ends. CDR3 bases: TGTGCCAGCAGTGAACGGGAGAGGGGCAATGAGCAGTTCTTC. Its protein product is CASSERERGNEQFF.

This clonotype was observed many times. The chain has TRBV5-3 and TRBJ1-4, with 7 bases identical to TRBD1. TRBV5-3 is recorded as an ORF, its role being uncertain. V lost 8 bases and J lost 4; bases outside the gene matches: 14. This CDR3 contains 16 residues. This chain's CDR3 is CASSRRTGDYNEKLFF. The DNA of the CDR3 is TGTGCCAGCAGCCGTCGGACAGGAGATTATAATGAAAAACTGTTTTTT.

This clonotype was counted ten times or more. The chain uses TRBV4-2 and TRBJ1-1; D ambiguous. Trimming removed 0 bases at V and 1 base at J, with 9 bases between. The CDR3 is made up of 15 amino acids. Looked up from germline, CDR1 is LGHNA and CDR2 is YNFKEQ. CDR3 sequence: CASSQESRENTEAFF. The CDR3 bases are TGTGCCAGCAGCCAAGAATCTAGGGAGAACACTGAAGCTTTCTTT.

This clonotype was detected ten times or more. This chain uses TRBV29-1 with TRBJ2-7, with TRBD1 matching over 8 bases. The CDR3 covers 14 residues. Germline V lookup: CDR1 SQVTM, CDR2 ANQGSEA. The V and J ends lost 7 bases and 5 bases, in that order; junction bases with no gene match: 13. CDR3 residues: CSAQGQGSNNEQYF. The CDR3 coding sequence is TGCAGCGCCCAAGGACAGGGAAGCAACAACGAGCAGTACTTC.

With regard to this clonotype: A read error may account for a junction end that differs from germline. The genes are TRBV11-2 and TRBJ2-7; 10 nucleotides align to TRBD1. Germline CDR1 is SGHAT and CDR2 is FQNNGV. This CDR3 has 17 amino acids. The chain's CDR3 is CASSSGPGQGIGYERYF. The CDR3, as DNA: TGTGCCAGCAGCTCCGGGCCGGGACAGGGGATAGGATACGAGCGGTACTTC.

This clonotype was counted many times. CDR3 DNA: TGTGCCAGCACCCGAACGGCGGGGGAGACAGATACGCAGTATTTT. Its protein is CASTRTAGETDTQYF. The chain recombines TRBV12-3 or TRBV12-4 with TRBJ2-3; 7 nucleotides align to TRBD2. This CDR3 comprises 15 residues. Unmatched junction bases numbered 10, after V lost 7 bases and J lost 3 bases.

This clonotype was observed a few times. The chain is built from TRBV6-2 or TRBV6-3 and TRBJ2-3, with TRBD1 as a possible D gene (5 bases). Germline V gives CDR1 MNHEY, CDR2 SVGEGT. This CDR3 spans 22 amino acids. Trimming cost V 6 bases and J 6 bases, with 40 bases left between them. The DNA of the CDR3 is TGTGCCAGCAGCGTAGAGTCAAGGCCAAGGGGTGTGATCCCAGTTTTCCAGGATACGCAGTATTTT. Translated, it gives CASSVESRPRGVIPVFQDTQYF.

This clonotype was counted at least ten times. The rearrangement uses TRBV4-3 and TRBJ2-6; no reliable D call. Between the trimmed V and J ends, which lost 2 bases and 4 bases, there was a span of 15 bases. The CDR3 is 17 amino acids. Looked up from germline, CDR1 is LGHNA and CDR2 is YSLEER. The CDR3 sequence: CASSQSLTDPGANVLTF. CDR3 bases: TGCGCCAGCAGCCAAAGCCTCACAGATCCCGGGGCCAACGTCCTGACTTTC.

This clonotype came up many times. This sequence joins TRBV9 and TRBJ1-4, with 7 nucleotides matching TRBD1. J was trimmed by 5 bases and V by 4 bases; bases with no gene match: 8. The CDR3 covers 15 residues. Looked up from germline, CDR1 is SGDLS and CDR2 is YYNGEE. The CDR3 nucleotides read TGTGCCAGCAGCCGCACCGGGACAGAGAATGAAAAACTGTTTTTT. This sequence encodes CASSRTGTENEKLFF.

This clonotype was counted a few times. This chain joins TRBV19 and TRBJ2-7; 9 positions match TRBD1. The CDR3 is 13 residues long. The V gene end was trimmed by 10 bases and the J gene end by 0 bases; junction bases not matched to a gene: 4. Germline V gene lookup returns CDR1 LNHDA and CDR2 SQIVND (reference sequence). DNA for the CDR3: TGTGCCACTCGACAGGGGGGCTCCTACGAGCAGTACTTC. It specifies CATRQGGSYEQYF.

The J gene is TRBJ1-1, the V gene TRBV19; no reliable D call. Trimming left V 7 bases short and J 6 bases short, with 21 bases between. CDR1 is LNHDA, CDR2 SQIVND, per germline (reference sequence). This CDR3 is 15 amino acids long. The CDR3 loop is CASTVAVAEHAEAFF. The DNA of the CDR3 is TGTGCCAGTACCGTGGCCGTGGCCGAACACGCTGAAGCTTTCTTT.

This clonotype was counted only a few times. An end of the junction differs from the germline gene, which may be a read error. The V call is TRBV7-9, the J call TRBJ2-3; D is unclear. The CDR3 sequence is 14 residues long. The germline CDR1 and CDR2 sequences are SEHNR and FQNEAQ (reference sequence). The DNA of the CDR3 is TGTGCCAGCAGCTTAGTAGTCCCCACAGATACGCGGTATTTT. Its protein product is CASSLVVPTDTRYF.

A remark on this clonotype: A much larger clone lies one base from this, so it may be a read error. In this CDR3 the conserved last residue, phenylalanine or tryptophan, is missing, so a read error is likely. The chain uses TRBV19 and TRBJ1-1; D is possibly TRBD1 (5 bases). From germline, CDR1 is LNHDA and CDR2 SQIVND (reference sequence). The germline V and J ends were trimmed by 3 bases and 3 bases, with 11 bases remaining between them. The CDR3 length is 14 residues. The CDR3 sequence is CASSIYGGDTEAFS. CDR3 DNA: TGTGCCAGTAGTATCTATGGGGGGGACACTGAAGCTTTCTCT.

On this clonotype itself: This may arise from a read error, as a much more abundant clone is one base away. This chain connects TRBV5-5 to TRBJ2-4, with 10 bases matching TRBD1. Looked up from germline, CDR1 is SGHKS and CDR2 is YYEKEE (reference sequence). V was pared by 4 bases and J by 8 bases, with 9 bases of the junction left unmatched. This CDR3 comprises 15 residues. The CDR3 reads CASSPWGDRGDIQYF. The CDR3 region has the DNA TGTGCCAGCAGCCCCTGGGGGGACAGGGGAGACATTCAGTACTTC. Filled out from reference TRBV5-5 and TRBJ2-4, the complete variable domain reads DAGVTQSPTHLIKTRGQQVTLRCSPISGHKSVSWYQQVLGQGPQFIFQYYEKEERGRGNFPDRFSARQFPNYSSELNVNALLLGDSALYLCASSPWGDRGDIQYFGAGTRLSVL.

This clonotype was found many times. V and J are TRBV12-3 or TRBV12-4 and TRBJ2-7; D gene unclear. Trimming cost V 6 bases and J 7 bases, with 13 bases left between them. The CDR3 is made up of 12 amino acids. CDR3 bases: TGTGCCAGCAGCTGGGGAATTACGGAGCAGTACTTC. It encodes CASSWGITEQYF.

This clonotype occurred many times. This sequence joins TRBV30 and TRBJ2-7, with D possibly being TRBD2 (5 bases). Germline V gene sequence: CDR1 GTSNPN, CDR2 SVGIG (reference sequence). The CDR3 runs 13 residues. The V and J ends lost 0 bases and 5 bases respectively, with 11 bases between them. This CDR3 is CAWSVHGMNEQYF. In DNA form, the CDR3 reads TGTGCCTGGAGTGTACACGGGATGAACGAGCAGTACTTC.

In the case of this clonotype: A junction boundary mismatches the germline segment, possibly from a read error. This chain connects TRBV27 to TRBJ1-1; possibly TRBD1 for D (6 bases). The CDR3 loop spans 15 amino acids. Germline V gene data show CDR1 as MNHEY and CDR2 as SMNVEV (reference sequence). CDR3 coding DNA: TGTGCCAGCAGCCCCGCTGCAGGGTGGGACACTGGAGCTTTCTTT. Amino acid sequence: CASSPAAGWDTGAFF.

This clonotype was recorded many times. This sequence joins TRBV7-2 and TRBJ2-7; 11 nucleotides match TRBD1. Germline CDR1 is SGHTA and CDR2 is FQGNSA. With V trimmed by 4 bases and J by 5 bases, 4 bases remained unmatched. The CDR3 sequence is 14 residues long. CDR3 in amino acids: CASSWTGGIDEQYF. CDR3 bases: TGTGCCAGCAGCTGGACAGGGGGCATTGACGAGCAGTACTTC.

This clonotype was counted many times. This chain links TRBV28 with TRBJ1-5; D is uncertain. Germline V gene lookup returns CDR1 MDHEN and CDR2 SYDVKM. V was pared by 3 bases and J by 3 bases, with 27 bases between. The CDR3 length is 20 residues. The CDR3 coding sequence is TGTGCCAGCAGTTTCCCATCGACTACCCAGCCCCTTCCCTTCAATCAGCCCCAGCATTTT. Protein sequence: CASSFPSTTQPLPFNQPQHF.